Following are 11 T cell receptor beta chains from one sample sequenced in a study of blood T cell repertoires in COVID-19. Some clones are missing from TCRdb's copy, which holds only in-frame ones; the method was immunoSEQ multiplex PCR. The data hold tens of thousands of clones, with 85% to 90% observed a single time. Sequenced material: peripheral blood. The receptor source for this set is a human donor with active COVID-19. The donor label of this sample is uncertain.

V and J are TRBV19 and TRBJ2-7; TRBD2 might be the D (7 bases). There are 14 residues in the CDR3. In germline, CDR1 is LNHDA, CDR2 SQIVND (reference sequence). Trimming pared 2 bases from V and 6 bases from J, leaving 14 bases between. For the CDR3, the DNA is TGTGCCAGTAGTATATCCAGGGGACTACGCGAGCAGTACTTC. Amino acid sequence: CASSISRGLREQYF.

This clone was counted once. The rearrangement links TRBV7-2 to TRBJ2-2; 7 bases are a match to TRBD2. The trim removed 1 base at V and 7 bases at J, leaving 9 bases unmatched. The V gene's germline CDR1 is SGHTA and CDR2 FQGNSA. The CDR3 loop spans 16 amino acids. The CDR3 reads CASSLDGAGNGGELFF. Here the CDR3 DNA reads TGTGCCAGCAGCTTAGACGGAGCGGGGAATGGCGGGGAGCTGTTTTTT.

This clone was observed once. The chain combines TRBV29-1 with TRBJ1-3; D is unclear. CDR1 is SQVTM and CDR2 is ANQGSEA in the germline V gene. V was cut by 6 bases and J by 4 bases, with 16 bases left in between. The CDR3 is 14 residues long. CDR3 DNA: TGCAGCGTATCCGAAGCGGTTGCGGGAAACACCATATATTTT. Protein: CSVSEAVAGNTIYF.

V and J are TRBV4-3 and TRBJ2-3; 8 nucleotides agree with TRBD2. Germline CDR1 and CDR2: LGHNA and YSLEER. J was trimmed by 2 bases and V by 0 bases; bases with no gene match: 7. The CDR3 has 17 residues. CDR3 nucleotide sequence: TGCGCCAGCAGCCAAGAAGGCAGCGGGGGCAACACAGATACGCAGTATTTT. This translates into CASSQEGSGGNTDTQYF.

The chain couples TRBV19 to TRBJ1-1, with 8 nucleotides matching TRBD1. J was trimmed by 1 base and V by 5 bases; bases with no gene match: 6. This CDR3 has 15 amino acids. Germline CDR1 LNHDA, CDR2 SQIVND (reference sequence). CDR3 coding DNA: TGTGCCAGTAGTTGGACAGGGATGGGGAACACTGAAGCTTTCTTT. Protein sequence: CASSWTGMGNTEAFF.

A single count supports this clone. The rearrangement uses TRBV14 and TRBJ2-1; D is perhaps TRBD1 (6 bases). Germline values: CDR1 SGHDN, CDR2 FVKESK. The V end lost 4 bases, the J end lost 4 bases, and 11 bases lay between the germline ends. This CDR3 comprises 14 residues. The CDR3 DNA reads as TGTGCCAGCAGCCCACAGGGTTCGTACAATGAGCAGTTCTTC. This codes for CASSPQGSYNEQFF.

The chain links TRBV7-9 to TRBJ2-1; 9 bases are shared with TRBD1. J was trimmed by 2 bases and V by 6 bases; bases with no gene match: 5. This CDR3 comprises 15 residues. Germline CDR1 is SEHNR and CDR2 is FQNEAQ (reference sequence). CDR3 amino acids: CASSLGQGTYNEQFF. The CDR3 region has the DNA TGTGCCAGCAGTCTAGGACAGGGGACCTACAATGAGCAGTTCTTC.

This sequence joins TRBV6-1 and TRBJ2-3; no clear D gene. Germline CDR1 reads MNHNS; CDR2 reads SASEGT. The CDR3 is 14 residues long. Trimming shortened V by 1 base and J by 1 base, and 6 bases separated the two germline ends. The CDR3 bases are TGTGCCAGCAGTGAAGTTGGCCGCACAGATACGCAGTATTTT. Translating it yields CASSEVGRTDTQYF.

This clone was counted once. The genes are TRBV20-1 and TRBJ1-6; possibly TRBD1 for D (6 bases). V lost 3 bases to trimming and J lost 7 bases, with 16 bases between them. The length of the CDR3 is 15 residues. Germline V CDR1 and CDR2: DFQATT, SNEGSKA (reference sequence). The CDR3 region is CSASRAGEGNSPLHF. The CDR3 DNA follows: TGCAGTGCTAGTAGGGCAGGGGAGGGGAATTCACCCCTCCACTTT.

The chain carries TRBV6-1 and TRBJ2-5, with D tentatively TRBD2 (6 bases). Trimming stripped 3 bases from V and 2 bases from J, with 13 bases between. The CDR3 covers 15 residues. Germline lookup yields CDR1 MNHNS and CDR2 SASEGT. Here the CDR3 reads CASSDGGKIQETQYF. CDR3 coding DNA: TGTGCCAGCAGTGATGGAGGGAAGATACAAGAGACCCAGTACTTC.

This chain connects TRBV28 to TRBJ2-7; TRBD2 matches 12 bases. This CDR3 contains 14 residues. Germline CDR1 is MDHEN and CDR2 is SYDVKM. J gave up 1 base and V 6 bases, and 1 base lay outside the gene matches. The CDR3 loop is CASRGLAGSYEQYF. The CDR3 region has the DNA TGTGCCAGCAGGGGACTAGCGGGTTCCTACGAGCAGTACTTC.